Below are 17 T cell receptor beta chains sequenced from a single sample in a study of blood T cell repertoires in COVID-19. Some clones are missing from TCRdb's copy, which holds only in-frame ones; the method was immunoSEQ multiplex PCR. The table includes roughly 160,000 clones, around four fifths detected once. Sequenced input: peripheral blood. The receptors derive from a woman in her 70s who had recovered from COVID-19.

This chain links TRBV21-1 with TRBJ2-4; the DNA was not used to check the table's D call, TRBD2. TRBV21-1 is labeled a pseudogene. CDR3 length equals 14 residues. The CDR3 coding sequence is TGTGCCAGCAGCAAAGGAGGCCTGGGAAACATTCAGTACTTC. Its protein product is CASSKGGLGNIQYF.

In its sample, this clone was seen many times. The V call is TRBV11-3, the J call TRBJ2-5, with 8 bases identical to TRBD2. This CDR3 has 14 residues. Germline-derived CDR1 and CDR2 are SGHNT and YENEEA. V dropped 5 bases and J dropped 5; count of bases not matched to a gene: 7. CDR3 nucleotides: TGTGCCAGCAGCGCCGGGGGGGCCGGGGAGACCCAGTACTTC. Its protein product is CASSAGGAGETQYF.

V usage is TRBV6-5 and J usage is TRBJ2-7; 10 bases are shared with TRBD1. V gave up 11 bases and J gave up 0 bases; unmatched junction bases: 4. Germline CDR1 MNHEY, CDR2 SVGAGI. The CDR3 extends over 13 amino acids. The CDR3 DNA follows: TGTGCCGCGGGACAGGGGCCCTCCTACGAGCAGTACTTC. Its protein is CAAGQGPSYEQYF.

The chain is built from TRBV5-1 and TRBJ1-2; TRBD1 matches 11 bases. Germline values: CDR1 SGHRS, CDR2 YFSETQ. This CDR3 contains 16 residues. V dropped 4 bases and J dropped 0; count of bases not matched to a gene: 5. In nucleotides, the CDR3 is TGCGCCAGCAGCCGGGACAGGGGGGCGACTAACTATGGCTACACCTTC. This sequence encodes CASSRDRGATNYGYTF. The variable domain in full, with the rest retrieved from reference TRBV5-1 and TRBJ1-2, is KAGVTQTPRYLIKTRGQQVTLSCSPISGHRSVSWYQQTPGQGLQFLFEYFSETQRNKGNFPGRFSGRQFSNSRSEMNVSTLELGDSALYLCASSRDRGATNYGYTFGSGTRLTVV.

CDR3 loop: CASSHPRDRGRGYTF. The CDR3 DNA sequence: TGTGCCAGCAGTCACCCCCGGGACAGGGGGCGAGGCTACACCTTC. The rearrangement uses TRBV6-2 or TRBV6-3 and TRBJ1-2, with 12 bases matching TRBD1. The CDR3 spans 15 residues. The ends lost 5 bases at V and 8 bases at J; junction bases unmatched: 9. Germline CDR1 MNHEY, CDR2 SVGEGT.

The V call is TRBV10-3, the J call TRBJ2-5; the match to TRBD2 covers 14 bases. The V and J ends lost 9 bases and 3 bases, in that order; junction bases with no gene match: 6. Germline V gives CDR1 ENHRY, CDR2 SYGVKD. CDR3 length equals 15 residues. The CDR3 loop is CAIDSGLAGEETQYF. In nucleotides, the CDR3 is TGTGCCATAGACTCGGGACTAGCGGGAGAAGAGACCCAGTACTTC.

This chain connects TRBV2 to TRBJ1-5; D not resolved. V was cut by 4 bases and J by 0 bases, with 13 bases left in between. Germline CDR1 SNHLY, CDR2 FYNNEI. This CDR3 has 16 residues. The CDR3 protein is CASSVEASYSNQPQHF. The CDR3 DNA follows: TGTGCCAGCAGTGTAGAGGCCTCATATAGCAATCAGCCCCAGCATTTT. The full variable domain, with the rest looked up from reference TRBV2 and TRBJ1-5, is EPEVTQTPSHQVTQMGQEVILRCVPISNHLYFYWYRQILGQKVEFLVSFYNNEISEKSEIFDDQFSVERPDGSNFTLKIRSTKLEDSAMYFCASSVEASYSNQPQHFGDGTRLSIL.

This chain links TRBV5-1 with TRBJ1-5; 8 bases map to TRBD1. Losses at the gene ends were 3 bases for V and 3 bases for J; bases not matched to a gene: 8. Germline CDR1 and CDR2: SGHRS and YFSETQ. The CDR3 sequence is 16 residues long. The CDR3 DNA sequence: TGCGCCAGCAGCTGGGGGACAGGAGGATCCAATCAGCCCCAGCATTTT. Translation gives CASSWGTGGSNQPQHF.

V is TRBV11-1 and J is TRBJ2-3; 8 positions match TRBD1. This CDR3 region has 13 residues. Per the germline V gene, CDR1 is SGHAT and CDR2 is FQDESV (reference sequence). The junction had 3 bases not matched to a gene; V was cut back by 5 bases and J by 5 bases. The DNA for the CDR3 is TGTGCCAGCAGCACGGACAGGGTAGATACGCAGTATTTT. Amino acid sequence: CASSTDRVDTQYF.

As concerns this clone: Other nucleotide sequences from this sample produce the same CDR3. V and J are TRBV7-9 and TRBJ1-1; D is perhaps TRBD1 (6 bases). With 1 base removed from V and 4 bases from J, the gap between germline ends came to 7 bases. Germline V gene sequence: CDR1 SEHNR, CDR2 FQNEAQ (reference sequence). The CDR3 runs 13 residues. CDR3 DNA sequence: TGTGCCAGCAGCTTAGAAGGGGGCACTGAAGCTTTCTTT. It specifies CASSLEGGTEAFF.

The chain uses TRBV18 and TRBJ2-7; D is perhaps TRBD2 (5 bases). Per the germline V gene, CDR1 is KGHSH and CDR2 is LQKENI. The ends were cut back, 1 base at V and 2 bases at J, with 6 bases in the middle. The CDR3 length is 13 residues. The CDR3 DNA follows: TGTGCCAGCTCACCACTCGGGACCTACGAGCAGTACTTC. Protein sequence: CASSPLGTYEQYF.

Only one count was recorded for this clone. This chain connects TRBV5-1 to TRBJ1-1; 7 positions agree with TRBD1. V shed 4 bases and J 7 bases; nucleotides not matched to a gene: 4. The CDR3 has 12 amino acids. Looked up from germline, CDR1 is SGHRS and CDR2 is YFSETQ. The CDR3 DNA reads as TGCGCCAGCAGCCGGGACAGCCTTGAAGCTTTCTTT. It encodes CASSRDSLEAFF.

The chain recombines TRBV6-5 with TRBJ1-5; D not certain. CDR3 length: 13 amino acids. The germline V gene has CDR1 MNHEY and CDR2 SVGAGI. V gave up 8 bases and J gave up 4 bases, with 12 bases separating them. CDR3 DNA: TGTGCCAGCGGAGCAGACGAAAATCAGCCCCAGCATTTT. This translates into CASGADENQPQHF.

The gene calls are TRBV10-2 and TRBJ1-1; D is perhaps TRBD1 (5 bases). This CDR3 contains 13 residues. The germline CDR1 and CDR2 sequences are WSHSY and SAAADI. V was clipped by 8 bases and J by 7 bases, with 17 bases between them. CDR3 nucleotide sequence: TGCGCCAGCGCCCCCAACCGGGGGGTTGAAGCTTTCTTT. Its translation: CASAPNRGVEAFF.

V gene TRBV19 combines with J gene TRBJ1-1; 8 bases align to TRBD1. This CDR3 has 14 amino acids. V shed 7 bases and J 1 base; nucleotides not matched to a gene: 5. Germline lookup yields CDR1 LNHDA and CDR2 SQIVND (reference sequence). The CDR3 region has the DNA TGTGCCAGTACCCACGACAGGGGGAACACTGAAGCTTTCTTT. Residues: CASTHDRGNTEAFF.

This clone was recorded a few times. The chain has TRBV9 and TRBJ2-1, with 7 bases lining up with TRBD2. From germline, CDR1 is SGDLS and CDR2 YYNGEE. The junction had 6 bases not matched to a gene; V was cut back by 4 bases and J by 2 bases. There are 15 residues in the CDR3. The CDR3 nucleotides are TGTGCCAGCAGCACCCGACTAGCTACCTACAATGAGCAGTTCTTC. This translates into CASSTRLATYNEQFF.

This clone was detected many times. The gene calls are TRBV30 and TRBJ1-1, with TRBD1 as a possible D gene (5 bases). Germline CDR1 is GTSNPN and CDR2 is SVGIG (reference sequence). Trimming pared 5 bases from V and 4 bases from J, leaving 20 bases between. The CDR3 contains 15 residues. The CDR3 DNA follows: TGTGCCTGGTCTCTGGGGGGGGGTTGGGGCACTGAAGCTTTCTTT. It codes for CAWSLGGGWGTEAFF. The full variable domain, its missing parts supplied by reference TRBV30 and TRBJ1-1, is SQTIHQWPATLVQPVGSPLSLECTVEGTSNPNLYWYRQAAGRGLQLLFYSVGIGQISSEVPQNLSASRPQDRQFILSSKKLLLSDSGFYLCAWSLGGGWGTEAFFGQGTRLTVV.